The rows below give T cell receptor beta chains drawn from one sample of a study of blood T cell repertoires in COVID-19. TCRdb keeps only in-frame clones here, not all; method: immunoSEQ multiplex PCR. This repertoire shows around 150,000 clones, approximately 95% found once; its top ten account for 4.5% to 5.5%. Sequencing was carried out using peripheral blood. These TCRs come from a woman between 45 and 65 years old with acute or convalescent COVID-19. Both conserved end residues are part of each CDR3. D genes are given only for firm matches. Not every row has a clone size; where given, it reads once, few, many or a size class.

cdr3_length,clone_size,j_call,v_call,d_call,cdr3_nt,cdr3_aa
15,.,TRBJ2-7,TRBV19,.,TGTGCCAGTAGTATAGAGGGCAGCCAGTCCTACGAGCAGTACTTC,CASSIEGSQSYEQYF
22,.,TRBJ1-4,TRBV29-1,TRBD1,TGCAGCGTTGAAGAACCGGACAGGGGGCGGGAGGTGTTCCGACTAGGTAATGAAAAACTGTTTTTT,CSVEEPDRGREVFRLGNEKLFF
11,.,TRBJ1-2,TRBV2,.,TGTGCCAGCGGGGGGGCCTATGGCTACACCTTC,CASGGAYGYTF
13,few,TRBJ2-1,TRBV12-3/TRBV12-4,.,TGTGCCAGCAGTTTTGCAGGGCCCCGGGAGCAGTTCTTC,CASSFAGPREQFF
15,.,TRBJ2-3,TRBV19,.,TGTGCCAGTACCTCAACACGTTCATCCACAGATACGCAGTATTTT,CASTSTRSSTDTQYF
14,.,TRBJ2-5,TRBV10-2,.,TGCGCCAGCACTGAAACTAGGGCGGGGGAGACCCAGTACTTC,CASTETRAGETQYF
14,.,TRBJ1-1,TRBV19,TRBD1,TGTGCCAGTAGTAGAACAGGGGCGGACACTGAAGCTTTCTTT,CASSRTGADTEAFF
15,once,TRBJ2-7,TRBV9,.,TGTGCCAGCAGCCCCCCCTCGGGTGAGGTTAACGAGCAGTACTTC,CASSPPSGEVNEQYF
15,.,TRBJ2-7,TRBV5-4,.,TGTGCCAGCAGCTCTTTAGGTAAAGGAGCTTACGAGCAGTACTTC,CASSSLGKGAYEQYF
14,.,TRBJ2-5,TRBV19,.,TGTGCCAGTAGTGACAGAGGATTATACGGGACCCAGTACTTC,CASSDRGLYGTQYF
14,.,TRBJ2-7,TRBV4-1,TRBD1,TGCGCCAGCAGCCAGGGACAGGGAGTCTACGAGCAGTACTTC,CASSQGQGVYEQYF
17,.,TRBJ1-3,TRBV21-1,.,TGTGCCAGCATCAATTCACGACAGGGAGGATTCGGGAACACCATATATTTT,CASINSRQGGFGNTIYF
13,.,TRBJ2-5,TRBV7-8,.,TGTGCCAGCAGCCCGACACATCAAGAGACCCAGTACTTC,CASSPTHQETQYF
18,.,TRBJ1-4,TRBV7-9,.,TGTGCCAGCAGCTTAGCGCGGGCCCCCGGAGCAACTAATGAAAAACTGTTTTTT,CASSLARAPGATNEKLFF
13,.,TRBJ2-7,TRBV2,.,TGTGCCAGCAGTGAAGGGACATATTACGAGCAGTACTTC,CASSEGTYYEQYF
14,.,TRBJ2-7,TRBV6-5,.,TGTGCCAGCAGTTACGGACAACGAGCCTACGAGCAGTACTTC,CASSYGQRAYEQYF
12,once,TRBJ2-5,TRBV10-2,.,TGCGCCAGCAGTGAGGGACAGGAGACCCAGTACTTC,CASSEGQETQYF
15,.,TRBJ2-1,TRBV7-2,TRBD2,TGTGCCAGCACCCCTAGCGGGGGGGCCCACGGGGAGCAGTTCTTC,CASTPSGGAHGEQFF
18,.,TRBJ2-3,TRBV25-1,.,TGTGCCAGCAGTGACCTCCAAACAGGGCCCATCCTAGGAGATACGCAGTATTTT,CASSDLQTGPILGDTQYF
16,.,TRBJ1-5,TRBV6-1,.,TGTGCCAGCAGTGATGGGGGGGGTTATAGCAATCAGCCCCAGCATTTT,CASSDGGGYSNQPQHF
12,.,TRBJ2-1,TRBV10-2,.,TGCGCCAGCAGCAAAGGAGCCTGGAGGCAGTTCTTC,CASSKGAWRQFF
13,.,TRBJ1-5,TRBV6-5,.,TGTGCCAGCAACGTCGGTAGCAATCAGCCCCAGCATTTT,CASNVGSNQPQHF
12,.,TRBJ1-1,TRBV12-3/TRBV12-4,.,TGTGCCAGCAGTTTTCAGGGAGGCCTAGCTTTCTTT,CASSFQGGLAFF
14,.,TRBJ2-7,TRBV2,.,TGTGCCAGCAGTGAAGGGTACAGGGTGGATGAGCAGTACTTC,CASSEGYRVDEQYF
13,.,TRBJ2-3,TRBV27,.,TGTGCCAGCAGTCCATACTCCACAGATACGCAGTATTTT,CASSPYSTDTQYF
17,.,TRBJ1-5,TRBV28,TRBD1,TGTGCCAGCAGTCGGCCGGGACAGGGAACGAGCAATCAGCCCCAGCATTTT,CASSRPGQGTSNQPQHF
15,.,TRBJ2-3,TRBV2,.,TGTGCCAGCATCCCAGGACAGGCGGGAACAGATACGCAGTATTTT,CASIPGQAGTDTQYF
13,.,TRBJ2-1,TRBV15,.,TGTGCCACCAGCACGGTGTTATACAATGAGCAGTTCTTC,CATSTVLYNEQFF
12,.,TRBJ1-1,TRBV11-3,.,TGTGCCAGCAGCTTAGACGACACTGAAGCTTTCTTT,CASSLDDTEAFF
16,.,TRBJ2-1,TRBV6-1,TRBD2,TGTGCCAGCAGTGAAAGGGCTAGCGGGAGTCTCTATGAGCAGTTCTTC,CASSERASGSLYEQFF